A single T cell receptor (beta chain) is shown here with its context. No antigen is known for it. Per the germline V gene, CDR1 is SGHDT and CDR2 is YYEEEE. V dropped 4 bases and J dropped 1; count of bases not matched to a gene: 6. CDR3 length equals 16 residues. Repertoires were generated with immunoSEQ multiplex PCR, while TCRdb's copy carries only in-frame clones and drops some. The sample lists some 150,000 clones; 90% were seen once. The sample originates from a study of T cell responses to AZD1222 COVID-19 vaccine. Whole-study context: Pooling was applied to second doses at about 4 or about 12 weeks. The study, taken as a whole, reports: Donors in the cohort were predominantly white British and more often female, and clonal diversity was possibly underestimated. Spike-specific TCR breadth and depth were elevated following two AZD1222 doses. Reports indicate that nearly half of spike-specific TCRs are directed at unmutated variant regions.

The source was peripheral blood, collected on day 0 of AZD1222 vaccination. This rearrangement joins TRBV5-6 to TRBJ2-2; 8 nucleotides align to TRBD1. The receptor was isolated from an adult in good health. CDR3 bases: TGTGCCAGCAGCCCGGCGGGACAGGTGAACACCGGGGAGCTGTTTTTT. Translated: CASSPAGQVNTGELFF.